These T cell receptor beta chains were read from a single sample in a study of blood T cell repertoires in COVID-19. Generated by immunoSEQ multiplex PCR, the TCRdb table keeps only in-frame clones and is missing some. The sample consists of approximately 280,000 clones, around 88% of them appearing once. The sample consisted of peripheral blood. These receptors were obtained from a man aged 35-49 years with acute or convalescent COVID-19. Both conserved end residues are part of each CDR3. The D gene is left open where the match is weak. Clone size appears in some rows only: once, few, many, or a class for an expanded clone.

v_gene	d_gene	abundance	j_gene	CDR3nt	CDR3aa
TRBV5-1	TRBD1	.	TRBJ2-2	TGCGCCAGCAGCTTAAAACAGGGGGCGAAGTCCGGGGAGCTGTTTTTT	CASSLKQGAKSGELFF
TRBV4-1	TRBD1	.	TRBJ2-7	TGCGCCAGCAGCCTTAGGCAGGGGGCTTACGAGCAGTACTTC	CASSLRQGAYEQYF
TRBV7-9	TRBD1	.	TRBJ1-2	TGTGCCAGCAGCTTAGCGGCTATGGGACAGGGGATGCTACTAAATGGCTACACCTTC	CASSLAAMGQGMLLNGYTF
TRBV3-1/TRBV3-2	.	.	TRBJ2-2	TGTGCCAGCAGCCTCTATTTCACCGGGGAGCTGTTTTTT	CASSLYFTGELFF
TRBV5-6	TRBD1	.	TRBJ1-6	TGTGCCAGCAGCGACGGACAGGGGCACAATTCACCCCTCCACTTT	CASSDGQGHNSPLHF
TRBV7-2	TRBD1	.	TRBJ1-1	TGTGCCAGCAGCGCTTCCGGACAGGTGAACACTGAAGCTTTCTTT	CASSASGQVNTEAFF
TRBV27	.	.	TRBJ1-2	TGTGCCAGCAGTATCAGGGCCCAACCTAACTATGGCTACACCTTC	CASSIRAQPNYGYTF
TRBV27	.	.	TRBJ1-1	TGTGCCAGCAGTTTATACACAGGGAACACTGAAGCTTTCTTT	CASSLYTGNTEAFF
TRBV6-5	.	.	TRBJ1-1	TGTGCCAGCAGATTAGGGACAACGAACACTGAAGCTTTCTTT	CASRLGTTNTEAFF
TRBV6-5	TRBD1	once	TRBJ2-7	TGTGCCAGCAGTCTCCGGACAGGGAAACCCTACGAGCAGTACTTC	CASSLRTGKPYEQYF
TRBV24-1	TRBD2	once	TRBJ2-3	TGTGCCACCAGTGATTACGCTAGCGGGTCTTCTACGCAGTATTTT	CATSDYASGSSTQYF
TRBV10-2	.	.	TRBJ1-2	TGCGCCAGCAGTGCCCAGGTCGTAGCGGGCGGCTACACCTTC	CASSAQVVAGGYTF
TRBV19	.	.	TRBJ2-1	TGTGCCAGTAGTATTCGGAGTCGGCAGTTCTCCTACAATGAGCAGTTCTTC	CASSIRSRQFSYNEQFF
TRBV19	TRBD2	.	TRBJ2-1	TGTGCCAGTAGTCGACTAGCGTCCTACAATGAGCAGTTCTTC	CASSRLASYNEQFF
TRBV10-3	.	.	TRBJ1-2	TGTGCCACCCATGGGGGGGGAAGCTATGGCTACACCTTC	CATHGGGSYGYTF
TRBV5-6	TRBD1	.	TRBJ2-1	TGTGCCAGCAGCTTGTACGGTGACAGGGGTTCCTACAATGAGCAGTTCTTC	CASSLYGDRGSYNEQFF
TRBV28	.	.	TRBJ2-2	TGTGCCAGCAGAGGGGGGGGTTACGGGGAGCTGTTTTTT	CASRGGGYGELFF
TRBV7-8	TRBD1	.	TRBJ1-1	TGTGCCAGCACCCCCGGACAGGTAGGGGTCACTGAAGCTTTCTTT	CASTPGQVGVTEAFF
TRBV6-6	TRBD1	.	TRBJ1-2	TGTGCCAGCAGTCCCGGACAGGGCGGTAACTATGGCTACACCTTC	CASSPGQGGNYGYTF
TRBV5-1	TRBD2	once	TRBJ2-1	TGCGCCAGCAGCTCACTACTAGCGGGGACCAGCGGGGAGCAGTTCTTC	CASSSLLAGTSGEQFF
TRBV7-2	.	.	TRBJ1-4	TGTGCCAGCAGCCCTTCGGGATTACTGCATGAAAAACTGTTTTTT	CASSPSGLLHEKLFF
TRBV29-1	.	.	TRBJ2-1	TGCAGCGTTGACAGGGTGATCTCCTACAATGAGCAGTTCTTC	CSVDRVISYNEQFF